The 14 T cell receptor beta chains in this list originate from one sample, sequenced in a study of shared clonotypes between healthy human individuals. Naive CD8 cells lacked CD45RO and underwent positive selection for CCR7, leaving out terminally differentiated effector memory CD45RA+ cells. Clones were read by immunoSEQ multiplex PCR, and TCRdb kept only the in-frame ones, dropping some. The sample records around 2.1 million clones, under 95% being singletons. Material for sequencing was naive CD8+ T cells from PBMCs. All receptors come from a man younger than 30 in good health. Some clones in this sample may be carry-over from other donors' samples.

This chain uses TRBV19 with TRBJ2-5, with 14 nucleotides matching TRBD2. The CDR3 extends over 17 amino acids. From germline, CDR1 is LNHDA and CDR2 SQIVND (reference sequence). After removal of 4 bases from V and 1 base from J, the junction contained 5 bases not matched to a gene. Written as DNA, the CDR3 is TGTGCCAGTAGTACAGGGACTAGCGGGAGTTTCCAAGAGACCCAGTACTTC. It translates to CASSTGTSGSFQETQYF.

The V and J genes are TRBV27 and TRBJ2-7, with 8 nucleotides matching TRBD2. Germline trimming cut 5 bases from V and 4 bases from J; bases unmatched to any gene: 13. CDR1 is MNHEY, CDR2 SMNVEV, per germline (reference sequence). This CDR3 region has 16 residues. CDR3 in amino acids: CASSPVGVAGIYEQYF. CDR3 bases: TGTGCCAGCAGTCCAGTGGGGGTAGCGGGGATATACGAGCAGTACTTC.

V and J are TRBV27 and TRBJ2-3, with no clear D. Germline CDR1 and CDR2: MNHEY and SMNVEV (reference sequence). The CDR3 is made up of 16 amino acids. V was cut by 4 bases and J by 2 bases, with 16 bases left in between. The CDR3: CASSWVASLNTDTQYF. The CDR3 DNA is TGTGCCAGCAGTTGGGTGGCTTCCCTCAACACAGATACGCAGTATTTT.

The chain has TRBV5-1 and TRBJ2-7, with TRBD2 identical over 7 bases. Germline V lookup: CDR1 SGHRS, CDR2 YFSETQ. The CDR3 extends over 14 amino acids. V was pared by 2 bases and J by 2 bases, with 4 bases of the junction left unmatched. CDR3 DNA: TGCGCCAGCAGCTTCGAAGGGAGGGCCTACGAGCAGTACTTC. Translation: CASSFEGRAYEQYF.

The chain carries TRBV11-3 and TRBJ2-3; either TRBD1 or TRBD2 may supply D (5 bases each). V was clipped by 0 bases and J by 5 bases, with 18 bases between them. Germline lookup yields CDR1 SGHNT and CDR2 YENEEA. CDR3 size: 17 residues. CDR3 sequence (DNA): TGTGCCAGCAGCTTAGACCCCGGGACGGAGGACGGAGATACGCAGTATTTT. Amino acid sequence: CASSLDPGTEDGDTQYF.

The chain carries TRBV27 and TRBJ2-3; TRBD2 matches 9 bases. Germline V gene data show CDR1 as MNHEY and CDR2 as SMNVEV (reference sequence). CDR3 length equals 15 residues. The V segment lost 5 bases and the J segment 2 bases; nucleotides outside the gene matches: 5. CDR3 in DNA: TGTGCCAGCAGTGCGGGACTAGCCTACACAGATACGCAGTATTTT. Translating it yields CASSAGLAYTDTQYF.

The table lists this clone with a count of one. V usage is TRBV14 and J usage is TRBJ2-7, with a tentative D call TRBD2 (5 bases). The CDR3 consists of 15 residues. Germline CDR1 is SGHDN and CDR2 is FVKESK. V lost 1 base to trimming and J lost 4 bases, with 14 bases between them. CDR3 DNA sequence: TGTGCCAGCAGCCAAGCCCGCGGGTTGATTTACGAGCAGTACTTC. Encoded protein: CASSQARGLIYEQYF. The full variable domain, with the rest looked up from reference TRBV14 and TRBJ2-7, is EAGVTQFPSHSVIEKGQTVTLRCDPISGHDNLYWYRRVMGKEIKFLLHFVKESKQDESGMPNNRFLAERTGGTYSTLKVQPAELEDSGVYFCASSQARGLIYEQYFGPGTRLTVT.

This rearrangement joins TRBV28 to TRBJ1-1, with D perhaps TRBD1 (6 bases). Trimming took off 5 bases at V and 0 bases at J, with 13 bases between the two ends. Per the germline V gene, CDR1 is MDHEN and CDR2 is SYDVKM. The CDR3 spans 15 residues. CDR3 sequence: CASSPMDRLNTEAFF. Written as DNA, the CDR3 is TGTGCCAGCAGTCCGATGGACAGATTGAACACTGAAGCTTTCTTT.

V is TRBV7-9 and J is TRBJ2-1; TRBD1 might be the D (5 bases). Trimming shortened V by 5 bases and J by 0 bases, and 20 bases separated the two germline ends. The CDR3 is made up of 18 amino acids. CDR1 and CDR2 from the germline V gene are SEHNR and FQNEAQ (reference sequence). The chain's CDR3 is CASSTSRTDNPSYNEQFF. The CDR3 region has the DNA TGTGCCAGCAGCACCAGTAGGACGGACAACCCCTCCTACAATGAGCAGTTCTTC. Supplemented by reference TRBV7-9 and TRBJ2-1, the full variable domain reads DTGVSQNPRHKITKRGQNVTFRCDPISEHNRLYWYRQTLGQGPEFLTYFQNEAQLEKSRLLSDRFSAERPKGSFSTLEIQRTEQGDSAMYLCASSTSRTDNPSYNEQFFGPGTRLTVL.

V is TRBV6-1 and J is TRBJ2-7; a weak D match, TRBD2 (6 bases). Germline V gene data show CDR1 as MNHNS and CDR2 as SASEGT. V was clipped by 2 bases and J by 0 bases, with 11 bases between them. The CDR3 is 15 residues long. CDR3 nucleotides: TGTGCCAGCAGTGAAATGTGGACTACCTCCTACGAGCAGTACTTC. It encodes CASSEMWTTSYEQYF.

The chain joins TRBV2 to TRBJ2-7; possibly TRBD2 for D (6 bases). Trimming removed 3 bases at V and 2 bases at J, with 14 bases between. The CDR3 has 15 amino acids. Germline CDR1 and CDR2: SNHLY and FYNNEI. CDR3 amino acids: CASSEGTSATYEQYF. CDR3 DNA: TGTGCCAGCAGTGAGGGGACTTCCGCCACCTACGAGCAGTACTTC.

The V and J genes are TRBV7-9 and TRBJ2-7; D is possibly TRBD2 (7 bases). The CDR3 totals 18 residues. CDR1 and CDR2 from the germline V gene are SEHNR and FQNEAQ (reference sequence). Trimming stripped 5 bases from V and 3 bases from J, with 26 bases between. The CDR3 region has the DNA TGTGCCAGCAGCCACCCTCTAGCAACCGGGGGGCCGAACTACGAGCAGTACTTC. This gives the protein CASSHPLATGGPNYEQYF.

The chain links TRBV30 to TRBJ1-4; D gene uncertain. The CDR3 is made up of 13 amino acids. Germline V gene sequence: CDR1 GTSNPN, CDR2 SVGIG (reference sequence). Trimming took off 2 bases at V and 0 bases at J, with 4 bases between the two ends. The CDR3 loop is CAWSPATNEKLFF. The CDR3 DNA reads as TGTGCCTGGAGTCCCGCAACTAATGAAAAACTGTTTTTT.

The gene calls are TRBV9 and TRBJ2-7, with TRBD2 identical over 11 bases. The V gene's germline CDR1 is SGDLS and CDR2 YYNGEE. Trimming at V came to 4 bases and at J to 0 bases, leaving 9 bases not matched to a gene. The CDR3 is made up of 17 amino acids. The CDR3 protein is CASSPMGTSGGSYEQYF. In DNA, the CDR3 is TGTGCCAGCAGCCCCATGGGGACTAGCGGAGGCTCCTACGAGCAGTACTTC.